There are many counts of the clone carrying this T cell receptor (beta chain). The antigen is not known. The sample originates from a study of regulatory T cells in long-lasting Graves disease. About the research overall: Antithyroid drug intake by newly diagnosed Graves' patients had lasted under 3 months.

Combining iRepertoire HTBI primers with Arm-PCR of CDR3 regions, the authors built TCR beta libraries. MiXCR, applied by TCRdb to the multiplex PCR reads, yields one record per CDR3 protein. The profile covers 500,000 or so distinct CDR3 sequences, with around 15% appearing a single time and 9% to 15% taken by the ten largest. Study results and caveats: There were preferences for TRBV28, TRBJ1-2 and TRBJ2-5 in persistent disease. Compared with new cases, persistent Graves' patients showed reduced TCR diversity.

Time point noted: newly diagnosed GD, antithyroid drugs for less than 3 months. RNA isolated from PBMCs was used to make the TCR library. The CDR3 runs to 12 residues. Germline V lookup: CDR1 MDHEN, CDR2 SYDVKM. V shed 4 bases and J 7 bases; nucleotides not matched to a gene: 1. This sample was also put to use in a study of T cells in Graves' hyperthyroidism and ophthalmopathy. That paper notes: Graves' hyperthyroidism was deemed stable absent ophthalmopathy progression within 18 months.

The receptor was isolated from a man aged 40-50 years with Graves disease. The V call is TRBV28, the J call TRBJ2-1, with TRBD2 matching over 7 bases. The material was peripheral blood mononuclear cells (PBMCs), obtained at new diagnosis, from a patient treated with antithyroid drugs. Here the CDR3 DNA reads TGTGCCAGCAGTTGGGAGGGTAATGAGCAGTTCTTC. This encodes CASSWEGNEQFF. The complete variable domain, with remaining parts taken from reference TRBV28 and TRBJ2-1, reads DVKVTQSSRYLVKRTGEKVFLECVQDMDHENMFWYRQDPGLGLRLIYFSYDVKMKEKGDIPEGYSVSREKKERFSLILESASTNQTSMYLCASSWEGNEQFFGPGTRLTVL.